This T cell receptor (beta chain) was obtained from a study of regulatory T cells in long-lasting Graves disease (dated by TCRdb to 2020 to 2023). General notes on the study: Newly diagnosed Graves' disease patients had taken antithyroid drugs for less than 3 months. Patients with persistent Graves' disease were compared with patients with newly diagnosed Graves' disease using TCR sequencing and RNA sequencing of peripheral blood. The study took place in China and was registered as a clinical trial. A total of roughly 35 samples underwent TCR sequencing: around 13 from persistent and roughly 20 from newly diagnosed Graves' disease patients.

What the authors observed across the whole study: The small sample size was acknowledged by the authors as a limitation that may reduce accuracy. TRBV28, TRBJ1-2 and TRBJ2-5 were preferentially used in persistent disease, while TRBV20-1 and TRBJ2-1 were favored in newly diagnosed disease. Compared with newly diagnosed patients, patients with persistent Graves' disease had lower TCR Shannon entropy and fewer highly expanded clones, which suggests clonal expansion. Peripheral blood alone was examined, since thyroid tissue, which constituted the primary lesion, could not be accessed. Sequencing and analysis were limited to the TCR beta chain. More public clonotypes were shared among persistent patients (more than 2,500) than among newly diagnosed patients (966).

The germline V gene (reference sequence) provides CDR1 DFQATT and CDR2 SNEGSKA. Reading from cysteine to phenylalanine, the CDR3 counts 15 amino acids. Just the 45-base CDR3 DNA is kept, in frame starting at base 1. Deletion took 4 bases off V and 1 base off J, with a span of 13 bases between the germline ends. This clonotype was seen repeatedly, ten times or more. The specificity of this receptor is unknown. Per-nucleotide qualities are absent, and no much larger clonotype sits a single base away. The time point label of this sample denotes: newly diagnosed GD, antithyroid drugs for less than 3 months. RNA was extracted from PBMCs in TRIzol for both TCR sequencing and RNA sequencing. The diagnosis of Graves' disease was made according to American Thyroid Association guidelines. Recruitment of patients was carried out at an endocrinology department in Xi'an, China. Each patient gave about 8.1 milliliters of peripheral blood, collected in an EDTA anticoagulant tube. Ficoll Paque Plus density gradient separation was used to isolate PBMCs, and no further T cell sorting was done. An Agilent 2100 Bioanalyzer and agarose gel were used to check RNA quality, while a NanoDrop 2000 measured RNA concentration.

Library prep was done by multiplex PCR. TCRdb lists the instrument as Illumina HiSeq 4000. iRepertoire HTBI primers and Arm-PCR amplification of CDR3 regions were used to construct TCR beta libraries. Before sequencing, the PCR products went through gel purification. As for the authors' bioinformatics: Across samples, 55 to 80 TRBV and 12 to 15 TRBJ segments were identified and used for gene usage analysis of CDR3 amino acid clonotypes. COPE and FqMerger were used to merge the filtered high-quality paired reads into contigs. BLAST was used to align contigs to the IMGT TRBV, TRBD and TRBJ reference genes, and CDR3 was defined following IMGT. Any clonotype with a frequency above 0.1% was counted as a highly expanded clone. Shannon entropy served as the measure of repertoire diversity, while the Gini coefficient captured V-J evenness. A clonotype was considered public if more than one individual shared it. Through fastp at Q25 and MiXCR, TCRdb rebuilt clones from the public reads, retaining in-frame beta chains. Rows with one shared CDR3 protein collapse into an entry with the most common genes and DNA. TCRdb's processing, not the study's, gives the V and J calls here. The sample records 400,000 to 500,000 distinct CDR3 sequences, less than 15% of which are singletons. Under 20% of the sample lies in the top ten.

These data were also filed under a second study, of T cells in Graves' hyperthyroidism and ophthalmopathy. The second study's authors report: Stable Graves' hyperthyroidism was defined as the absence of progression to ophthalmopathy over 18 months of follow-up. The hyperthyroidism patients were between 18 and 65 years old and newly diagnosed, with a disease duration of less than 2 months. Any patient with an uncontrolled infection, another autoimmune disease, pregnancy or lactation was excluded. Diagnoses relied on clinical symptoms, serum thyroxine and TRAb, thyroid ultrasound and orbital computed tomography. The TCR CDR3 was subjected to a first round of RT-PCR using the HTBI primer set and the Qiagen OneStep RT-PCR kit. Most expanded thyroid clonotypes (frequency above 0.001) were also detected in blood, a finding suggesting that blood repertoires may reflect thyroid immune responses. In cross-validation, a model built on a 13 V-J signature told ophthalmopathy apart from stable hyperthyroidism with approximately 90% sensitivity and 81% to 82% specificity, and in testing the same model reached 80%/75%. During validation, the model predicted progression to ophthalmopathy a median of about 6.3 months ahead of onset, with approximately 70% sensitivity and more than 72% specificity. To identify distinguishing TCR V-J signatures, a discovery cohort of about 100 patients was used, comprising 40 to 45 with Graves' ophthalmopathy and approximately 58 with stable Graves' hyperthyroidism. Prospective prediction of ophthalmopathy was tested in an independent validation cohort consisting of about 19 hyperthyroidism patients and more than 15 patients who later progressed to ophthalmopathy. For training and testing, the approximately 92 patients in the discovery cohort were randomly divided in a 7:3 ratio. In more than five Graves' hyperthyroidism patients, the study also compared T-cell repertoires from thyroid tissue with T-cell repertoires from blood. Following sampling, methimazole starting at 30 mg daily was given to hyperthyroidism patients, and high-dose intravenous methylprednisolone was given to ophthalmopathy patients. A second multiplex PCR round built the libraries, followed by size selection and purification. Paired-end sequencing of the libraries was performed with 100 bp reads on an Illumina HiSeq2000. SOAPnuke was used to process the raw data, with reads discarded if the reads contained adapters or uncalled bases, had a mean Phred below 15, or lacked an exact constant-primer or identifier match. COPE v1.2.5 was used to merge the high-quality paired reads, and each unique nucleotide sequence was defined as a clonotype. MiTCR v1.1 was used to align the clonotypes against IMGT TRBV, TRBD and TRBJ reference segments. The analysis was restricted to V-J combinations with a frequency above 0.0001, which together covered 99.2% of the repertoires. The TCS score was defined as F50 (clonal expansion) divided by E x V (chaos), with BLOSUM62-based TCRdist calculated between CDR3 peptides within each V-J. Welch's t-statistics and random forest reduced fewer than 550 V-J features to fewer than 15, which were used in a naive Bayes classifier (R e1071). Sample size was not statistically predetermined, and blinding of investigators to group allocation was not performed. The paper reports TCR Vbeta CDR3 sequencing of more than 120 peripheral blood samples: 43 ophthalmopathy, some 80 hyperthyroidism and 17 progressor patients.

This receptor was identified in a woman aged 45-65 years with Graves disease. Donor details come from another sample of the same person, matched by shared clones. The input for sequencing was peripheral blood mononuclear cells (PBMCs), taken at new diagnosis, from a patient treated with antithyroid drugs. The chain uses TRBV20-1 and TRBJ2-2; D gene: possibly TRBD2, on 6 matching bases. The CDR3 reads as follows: CSAMLGAGNTGELFF. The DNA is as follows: TGCAGTGCTATGTTGGGAGCGGGGAACACCGGGGAGCTGTTTTTT.